This T cell receptor (beta chain) was profiled in a study of T-cell reconstitution after alpha-beta-depleted transplantation in children. There are many counts of this clonotype. Unique molecular identifiers were incorporated when the TCRbeta library was constructed. TCRdb re-analysed the PCR reads in MiXCR, keeping a single row per CDR3 protein. The table shows 350,000 to 500,000 distinct CDR3 sequences, with around 46% occurring only once. The ends were cut back, 0 bases at V and 1 base at J, with 19 bases in the middle. Germline V lookup: CDR1 SGHRS, CDR2 YFSETQ. The CDR3 loop spans 18 amino acids.

This clonotype originated in a girl aged 2-9 years with aplastic anemia, due to receive a stem cell transplant. The chain recombines TRBV5-1 with TRBJ1-1; no definite D call. The sequences come from PBMCs, collected before TCRalphabeta/CD19-depleted stem cell transplant. The CDR3 DNA reads as TGCGCCAGCAGCTTGGGGGTTTCTAGGAGGGCGGAGAACACTGAAGCTTTCTTT. Translating it yields CASSLGVSRRAENTEAFF.